These 24 T cell receptor beta chains came from one sample sequenced in a study of cytotoxic CD8 clonotypes in ibrutinib-treated CLL. The table came from immunoSEQ multiplex PCR; TCRdb's copy has only in-frame clones and leaves some out. The sample has about 160,000 clones, more than 65% seen once. Specimen: PBMCs, collected after 12 months of ibrutinib treatment. Every receptor here comes from a human donor with chronic lymphocytic leukemia.

A few counts support this clone. The chain has TRBV19 and TRBJ2-5; D perhaps matches TRBD2 (6 bases). Germline V gives CDR1 LNHDA, CDR2 SQIVND (reference sequence). CDR3 length: 15 residues. V lost 4 bases, J lost 1 base, and 13 bases lay in between. The CDR3 DNA is TGTGCCAGTAGTAAGGCGGCGGGACCCCAAGAGACCCAGTACTTC. This gives the protein CASSKAAGPQETQYF.

V is TRBV5-4 and J is TRBJ1-1; D unresolved. V lost 4 bases and J lost 1, with 17 bases in between. There are 16 residues in the CDR3. Germline loops: CDR1 SGHNT, CDR2 YYREEE (reference sequence). Here the CDR3 DNA reads TGTGCCAGCAGCCTCGGTGGGGTTTTCAGGAACACTGAAGCTTTCTTT. This gives the protein CASSLGGVFRNTEAFF. The variable domain in full, with the rest retrieved from reference TRBV5-4 and TRBJ1-1, is ETGVTQSPTHLIKTRGQQVTLRCSSQSGHNTVSWYQQALGQGPQFIFQYYREEENGRGNFPPRFSGLQFPNYSSELNVNALELDDSALYLCASSLGGVFRNTEAFFGQGTRLTVV.

The chain combines TRBV27 with TRBJ1-2, with D unresolved. Per the germline V gene, CDR1 is MNHEY and CDR2 is SMNVEV (reference sequence). Trimming stripped 10 bases from V and 1 base from J, with 16 bases between. The CDR3 consists of 14 residues. CDR3 DNA sequence: TGTGCCACTGCTAGGGCAGACTATAACTATGGCTACACCTTC. This codes for CATARADYNYGYTF.

V gene TRBV30 combines with J gene TRBJ1-1; D remains unclear. The germline CDR1 and CDR2 sequences are GTSNPN and SVGIG (reference sequence). V lost 5 bases, J lost 6 bases, and 19 bases lay in between. This CDR3 region has 14 residues. The chain's CDR3 is CAWGQKGWVSEAFF. CDR3 in DNA: TGTGCCTGGGGGCAGAAAGGGTGGGTATCTGAAGCTTTCTTT.

This chain connects TRBV29-1 to TRBJ2-3; TRBD2 matches 11 bases. J gave up 3 bases and V 7 bases, and 9 bases lay outside the gene matches. The CDR3 totals 15 residues. Germline V gives CDR1 SQVTM, CDR2 ANQGSEA. CDR3 coding DNA: TGCAGCGCCGAAGGGGCTAGCGGGGGGACAGATACGCAGTATTTT. Protein: CSAEGASGGTDTQYF.

The chain recombines TRBV9 with TRBJ1-1; D might be TRBD1 (5 bases). The CDR3 is 14 residues long. Trimming cost V 0 bases and J 3 bases, with 9 bases left between them. Germline values: CDR1 SGDLS, CDR2 YYNGEE. The CDR3 sequence: CASSVDWGDTEAFF. DNA of the CDR3: TGTGCCAGCAGCGTAGATTGGGGGGACACTGAAGCTTTCTTT. The variable domain in full, with the rest retrieved from reference TRBV9 and TRBJ1-1, is DSGVTQTPKHLITATGQRVTLRCSPRSGDLSVYWYQQSLDQGLQFLIQYYNGEERAKGNILERFSAQQFPDLHSELNLSSLELGDSALYFCASSVDWGDTEAFFGQGTRLTVV.

This clone was seen a handful of times. This chain uses TRBV5-1 with TRBJ2-2; D not certain. Germline CDR1 reads SGHRS; CDR2 reads YFSETQ. The V end lost 1 base, the J end lost 4 bases, and 11 bases lay between the germline ends. This CDR3 contains 15 residues. The CDR3 reads CASSLTNSPTGELFF. The CDR3 DNA is TGCGCCAGCAGCTTGACAAACTCACCCACCGGGGAGCTGTTTTTT.

The chain is built from TRBV4-1 and TRBJ2-7; 7 nucleotides match TRBD2. Unmatched junction bases numbered 11, after V lost 0 bases and J lost 3 bases. Looked up from germline, CDR1 is MGHRA and CDR2 is YSYEKL. This CDR3 is 17 amino acids long. The CDR3 DNA reads TGCGCCAGCAGCCAAGAAGGGGATAGCGGGCTGAACTACGAGCAGTACTTC. Translated, it gives CASSQEGDSGLNYEQYF.

The chain carries TRBV29-1 and TRBJ2-2; the match to TRBD1 covers 7 bases. V lost 0 bases to trimming and J lost 4 bases; unmatched junction nucleotides: 11. This CDR3 is 17 amino acids long. Germline loops: CDR1 SQVTM, CDR2 ANQGSEA. The DNA of the CDR3 is TGCAGCGTTGAAGAGGCAGGGGGTTTTTGGAGCACCGGGGAGCTGTTTTTT. Protein sequence: CSVEEAGGFWSTGELFF.

The V and J genes are TRBV5-4 and TRBJ2-7; D perhaps matches TRBD1 (5 bases). This CDR3 comprises 11 residues. V lost 0 bases and J 12 bases, leaving 10 bases between the germline ends. Germline loops: CDR1 SGHNT, CDR2 YYREEE (reference sequence). The CDR3 nucleotides read TGTGCCAGCAGCTTGGCCAGGGTGTGGTACTTC. Translation: CASSLARVWYF.

The J gene is TRBJ2-1, the V gene TRBV28, with TRBD1 matching over 11 bases. The V gene end was trimmed by 6 bases and the J gene end by 4 bases; junction bases not matched to a gene: 11. The germline V gene encodes CDR1 MDHEN and CDR2 SYDVKM. The CDR3 is 17 residues long. Here the CDR3 reads CASRASFGTGGYNEQFF. The CDR3 DNA sequence: TGTGCCAGCAGAGCGAGCTTTGGGACAGGGGGATACAATGAGCAGTTCTTC.

The gene calls are TRBV2 and TRBJ2-7; D remains unclear. The CDR3 contains 11 residues. The germline CDR1 and CDR2 sequences are SNHLY and FYNNEI. Trimming took off 6 bases at V and 2 bases at J, with 5 bases between the two ends. Here the CDR3 DNA reads TGTGCCAGCAGCGGAGCCTACGAGCAGTACTTC. Translation gives CASSGAYEQYF.

The chain recombines TRBV19 with TRBJ2-1; 10 bases map to TRBD2. The CDR3 extends over 17 amino acids. J gave up 7 bases and V 3 bases, and 12 bases lay outside the gene matches. The germline V gene encodes CDR1 LNHDA and CDR2 SQIVND (reference sequence). CDR3 nucleotide sequence: TGTGCCAGTAGTATCACAGGAGCGGGAGGGCCTACGAATGAGCAGTTCTTC. Its translation: CASSITGAGGPTNEQFF.

The chain links TRBV19 to TRBJ2-5, with D maybe TRBD2 (7 bases). The CDR3 loop spans 15 amino acids. The V gene lost 7 bases and the J gene lost 1 base, with 16 bases spanning the gap. Germline V CDR1 and CDR2: LNHDA, SQIVND (reference sequence). CDR3 DNA sequence: TGTGCCAGTACCAATATAGGGGGGGGCCAAGAGACCCAGTACTTC. Protein sequence: CASTNIGGGQETQYF.

The chain links TRBV9 to TRBJ2-1; 9 bases align to TRBD2. V dropped 0 bases and J dropped 6; count of bases not matched to a gene: 4. The CDR3 covers 15 residues. Germline assignment: CDR1 SGDLS and CDR2 YYNGEE. CDR3: CASSVGGAGGNEQFF. As DNA, the CDR3 is TGTGCCAGCAGCGTAGGGGGAGCGGGAGGCAATGAGCAGTTCTTC.

This clone appeared once. The chain uses TRBV5-4 and TRBJ1-3, with D hard to call. CDR1 and CDR2 from the germline V gene are SGHNT and YYREEE (reference sequence). This CDR3 is 15 amino acids long. Trimming shortened V by 3 bases and J by 2 bases, and 12 bases separated the two germline ends. The CDR3 DNA reads TGTGCCAGCAGCTCAAAATATGGGGCTGGAAACACCATATATTTT. Translating gives CASSSKYGAGNTIYF. Together with reference TRBV5-4 and TRBJ1-3, the CDR3 gives the full variable domain: ETGVTQSPTHLIKTRGQQVTLRCSSQSGHNTVSWYQQALGQGPQFIFQYYREEENGRGNFPPRFSGLQFPNYSSELNVNALELDDSALYLCASSSKYGAGNTIYFGEGSWLTVV.

This chain connects TRBV7-6 to TRBJ2-7; D gene unclear. The ends were cut back, 5 bases at V and 6 bases at J, with 11 bases in the middle. Germline CDR1 reads SGHVS; CDR2 reads FNYEAQ. The CDR3 spans 12 residues. DNA for the CDR3: TGTGCCAGCAGCCCAAGGGCGACCGAGCAGTACTTC. This gives the protein CASSPRATEQYF.

Concerning this clone: Other DNA sequences within the sample encode an identical CDR3. V is TRBV7-9 and J is TRBJ1-1, with D uncertain. Germline lookup yields CDR1 SEHNR and CDR2 FQNEAQ (reference sequence). V was cut by 5 bases and J by 8 bases, with 15 bases left in between. The CDR3 has 13 amino acids. The CDR3 nucleotides read TGTGCCAGCAGCCCTGAGGGCATGACGGAAGCTTTCTTT. This codes for CASSPEGMTEAFF.

The chain recombines TRBV19 with TRBJ1-2; 8 bases fit TRBD1. J gave up 4 bases and V 9 bases, and 13 bases lay outside the gene matches. Germline V gene data show CDR1 as LNHDA and CDR2 as SQIVND (reference sequence). The CDR3 is made up of 15 amino acids. The DNA of the CDR3 is TGTGCCAGCAGCACCACCGGACAGGGCGGCTATGGCTACACCTTC. It codes for CASSTTGQGGYGYTF.

The rearrangement joins TRBV5-1 to TRBJ2-7; perhaps TRBD1 as D (6 bases). CDR3 length: 13 residues. CDR1 SGHRS and CDR2 YFSETQ come from the germline V gene. Deletions cut 0 bases from V and 4 bases from J, with 8 bases between. The CDR3 reads CASSLDRGYEQYF. CDR3 sequence (DNA): TGCGCCAGCAGCTTGGATAGGGGGTACGAGCAGTACTTC.

The rearrangement joins TRBV28 to TRBJ2-2; no clear D gene. The CDR3 is 13 amino acids. The V end lost 7 bases, the J end lost 8 bases, and 14 bases lay between the germline ends. Germline-derived CDR1 and CDR2 are MDHEN and SYDVKM. The CDR3 DNA reads as TGTGCCAGCACCCTCACGATTCGGGGGGAGCTGTTTTTT. Its translation: CASTLTIRGELFF.

This clone was observed a single time. The gene calls are TRBV11-3 and TRBJ2-3, with D maybe TRBD2 (6 bases). This CDR3 region has 15 residues. The V end was cut by 2 bases, the J end by 4 bases, with 13 bases between. Germline V gene sequence: CDR1 SGHNT, CDR2 YENEEA. CDR3 sequence: CASSLRAGSSDTQYF. The CDR3 DNA reads TGTGCCAGCAGCTTACGGGCCGGGAGCTCAGATACGCAGTATTTT.

The chain links TRBV10-3 to TRBJ2-7; 7 bases map to TRBD2. From germline, CDR1 is ENHRY and CDR2 SYGVKD. V trimming: 6 bases; J trimming: 6 bases; junction bases outside the gene matches: 8. This CDR3 spans 13 amino acids. CDR3 loop: CAIRTGTNLEQYF. As DNA, the CDR3 is TGTGCCATCAGAACCGGGACTAACCTCGAGCAGTACTTC.

The chain links TRBV4-3 to TRBJ1-2; D is perhaps TRBD1 (5 bases). The V gene's germline CDR1 is LGHNA and CDR2 YSLEER. The CDR3 runs 19 residues. Trimming removed 5 bases at V and 2 bases at J, with 27 bases between. The chain's CDR3 is CASSGRAGQTSNPNYGYTF. CDR3 nucleotides: TGCGCCAGCAGCGGCAGGGCAGGGCAGACTTCAAACCCCAACTATGGCTACACCTTC.